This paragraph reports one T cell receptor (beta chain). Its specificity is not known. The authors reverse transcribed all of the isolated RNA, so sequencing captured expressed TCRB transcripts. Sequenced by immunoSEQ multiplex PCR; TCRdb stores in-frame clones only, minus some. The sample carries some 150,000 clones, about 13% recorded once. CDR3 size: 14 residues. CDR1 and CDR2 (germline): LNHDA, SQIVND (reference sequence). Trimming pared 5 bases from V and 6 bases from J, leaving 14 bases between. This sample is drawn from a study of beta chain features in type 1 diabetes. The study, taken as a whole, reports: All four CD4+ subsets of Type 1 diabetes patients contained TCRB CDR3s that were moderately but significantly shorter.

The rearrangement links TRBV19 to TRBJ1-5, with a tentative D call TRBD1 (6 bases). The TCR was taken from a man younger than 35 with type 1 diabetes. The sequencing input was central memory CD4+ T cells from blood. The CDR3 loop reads CASSPGEYSQPQHF. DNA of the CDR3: TGTGCCAGTAGTCCAGGGGAGTATAGTCAGCCCCAGCATTTT. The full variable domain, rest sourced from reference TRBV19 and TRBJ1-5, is DGGITQSPKYLFRKEGQNVTLSCEQNLNHDAMYWYRQDPGQGLRLIYYSQIVNDFQKGDIAEGYSVSREKKESFPLTVTSAQKNPTAFYLCASSPGEYSQPQHFGDGTRLSIL.